The 28 T cell receptor beta chains given below trace back to one sample, sequenced in a study of blood T cell repertoires in COVID-19. TCRdb's table, derived via immunoSEQ multiplex PCR, lists solely in-frame clones and lacks some. The repertoire holds 100,000 to 130,000 clones, with 85% to 95% as singletons. Sequenced: peripheral blood. These TCRs come from a woman in her twenties or thirties with acute or convalescent COVID-19.

The rearrangement uses TRBV25-1 and TRBJ1-6; D may be TRBD1 (6 bases). The CDR3 length is 17 residues. V was cut by 3 bases and J by 5 bases, with 17 bases left in between. Per germline, CDR1 MGHDK and CDR2 SYGVNS. The CDR3 DNA reads as TGTGCCAGCAGTGACTTGGACAGTGGGGCCAATAATTCACCCCTCCACTTT. As protein: CASSDLDSGANNSPLHF. Variable domain in full (rest from reference TRBV25-1 and TRBJ1-6): EADIYQTPRYLVIGTGKKITLECSQTMGHDKMYWYQQDPGMELHLIHYSYGVNSTEKGDLSSESTVSRIRTEHFPLTLESARPSHTSQYLCASSDLDSGANNSPLHFGNGTRLTVT.

This clone appeared once. The CDR3 loop is CASSPGQVNYGYTF. DNA of the CDR3: TGTGCCAGCAGTCCTGGACAGGTTAACTATGGCTACACCTTC. The genes are TRBV5-6 and TRBJ1-2, with 7 bases lining up with TRBD1. The germline CDR1 and CDR2 sequences are SGHDT and YYEEEE. The CDR3 contains 14 residues. Germline trimming cut 5 bases from V and 1 base from J; bases unmatched to any gene: 5.

V is TRBV2 and J is TRBJ2-2; D remains unclear. Germline V gene lookup returns CDR1 SNHLY and CDR2 FYNNEI. This CDR3 is 17 amino acids long. With 6 bases removed from V and 0 bases from J, the gap between germline ends came to 17 bases. The CDR3 here is CASRFSDQTPNTGELFF. The CDR3 DNA sequence: TGTGCCAGCAGGTTTTCCGATCAAACTCCGAACACCGGGGAGCTGTTTTTT. The whole variable domain, remainder taken from reference TRBV2 and TRBJ2-2, is EPEVTQTPSHQVTQMGQEVILRCVPISNHLYFYWYRQILGQKVEFLVSFYNNEISEKSEIFDDQFSVERPDGSNFTLKIRSTKLEDSAMYFCASRFSDQTPNTGELFFGEGSRLTVL.

This chain uses TRBV4-1 with TRBJ2-7; D remains ambiguous. The V gene lost 0 bases and the J gene lost 0 bases, with 9 bases spanning the gap. The V gene's germline CDR1 is MGHRA and CDR2 YSYEKL. The CDR3 covers 15 residues. CDR3 nucleotide sequence: TGCGCCAGCAGCCAAGATCAGTGGAGCTCCTACGAGCAGTACTTC. Its protein is CASSQDQWSSYEQYF.

This chain uses TRBV23-1 with TRBJ1-5, with D possibly being TRBD1 (5 bases). TRBV23-1 belongs to the ORF category, with a function that is uncertain. This CDR3 contains 18 residues. V gave up 0 bases and J gave up 4 bases, with 19 bases separating them. The DNA of the CDR3 is TGCGCCAGCAGTCAATCCGGGGGAAAAGACAGAACTAATCAGCCCCAGCATTTT. It yields the protein CASSQSGGKDRTNQPQHF.

This chain uses TRBV12-3 or TRBV12-4 with TRBJ2-1; TRBD1 matches at 7 bases. Germline trimming cut 5 bases from V and 4 bases from J; bases unmatched to any gene: 2. The CDR3 length is 13 residues. CDR3: CASSEQGYNEQFF. DNA for the CDR3: TGTGCCAGCAGTGAACAGGGGTACAATGAGCAGTTCTTC.

J is TRBJ1-1 and V is TRBV18; 8 bases match TRBD1. V lost 3 bases and J lost 1; bases outside the gene matches: 4. The germline V gene has CDR1 KGHSH and CDR2 LQKENI. This CDR3 comprises 15 residues. This chain's CDR3 is CASSPSGGRNTEAFF. The CDR3, as DNA: TGTGCCAGCTCACCGTCAGGGGGCCGGAACACTGAAGCTTTCTTT.

The CDR3 DNA sequence: TGTGCCAGCAGTTTAAACACAGGGGAAGCTTTCTTT. This codes for CASSLNTGEAFF. This rearrangement joins TRBV28 to TRBJ1-1, with a weak D call TRBD1 (6 bases). This CDR3 has 12 residues. The germline CDR1 and CDR2 sequences are MDHEN and SYDVKM. Trimming took off 2 bases at V and 8 bases at J, with 9 bases between the two ends.

The V call is TRBV19, the J call TRBJ2-1, with 9 bases matching TRBD2. The CDR3 is made up of 14 amino acids. CDR1 is LNHDA, CDR2 SQIVND, per germline (reference sequence). V shed 1 base and J 6 bases; nucleotides not matched to a gene: 1. This CDR3 is CASSIVTSGNEQFF. The DNA of the CDR3 is TGTGCCAGTAGTATAGTGACTAGCGGCAATGAGCAGTTCTTC.

This clone is judged medium-sized. The V gene is TRBV2, the J gene TRBJ2-5; 8 positions match TRBD2. Trimming removed 6 bases from V and 7 bases from J; junction bases left unmatched: 4. This CDR3 spans 12 amino acids. Germline loops: CDR1 SNHLY, CDR2 FYNNEI. DNA of the CDR3: TGTGCCAGCAGGGGTAGCGGGGCGACCCAGTACTTC. It is translated as CASRGSGATQYF. Complete variable domain (other parts from reference TRBV2 and TRBJ2-5): EPEVTQTPSHQVTQMGQEVILRCVPISNHLYFYWYRQILGQKVEFLVSFYNNEISEKSEIFDDQFSVERPDGSNFTLKIRSTKLEDSAMYFCASRGSGATQYFGPGTRLLVL.

This sequence joins TRBV3-1 (or the pseudogene TRBV3-2) and TRBJ1-2; 8 positions match TRBD1. V trimming: 1 base; J trimming: 4 bases; junction bases outside the gene matches: 8. Germline values: CDR1 LGHDT, CDR2 YNNKEL (reference sequence). The CDR3 loop spans 16 amino acids. CDR3 DNA: TGTGCCAGCAGCCAAGCCTATGACAGGGGAGTCTATGGCTACACCTTC. This codes for CASSQAYDRGVYGYTF.

The rearrangement uses TRBV9 and TRBJ1-3, with D perhaps matching TRBD1 (6 bases). Germline V gives CDR1 SGDLS, CDR2 YYNGEE. The CDR3 extends over 14 amino acids. V was clipped by 2 bases and J by 0 bases, with 6 bases between them. CDR3 coding DNA: TGTGCCAGCAGCGTCAGGGGCTCTGGAAACACCATATATTTT. Its translation: CASSVRGSGNTIYF. Drawing the rest from reference TRBV9 and TRBJ1-3, the complete variable domain is DSGVTQTPKHLITATGQRVTLRCSPRSGDLSVYWYQQSLDQGLQFLIQYYNGEERAKGNILERFSAQQFPDLHSELNLSSLELGDSALYFCASSVRGSGNTIYFGEGSWLTVV.

V is TRBV5-8 and J is TRBJ2-7; 9 nucleotides line up with TRBD1. This CDR3 has 19 residues. The V and J ends lost 3 bases and 0 bases, in that order; junction bases with no gene match: 16. Germline-derived CDR1 and CDR2 are SGHTS and YDEGEE. CDR3 residues: CASSWRDRVYIEGSYEQYF. As DNA, the CDR3 is TGTGCCAGCAGCTGGAGGGACAGGGTTTATATTGAGGGCTCCTACGAGCAGTACTTC. The whole variable domain, remainder taken from reference TRBV5-8 and TRBJ2-7, is EAGVTQSPTHLIKTRGQQATLRCSPISGHTSVYWYQQALGLGLQFLLWYDEGEERNRGNFPPRFSGRQFPNYSSELNVNALELEDSALYLCASSWRDRVYIEGSYEQYFGPGTRLTVT.

The chain recombines TRBV11-2 with TRBJ2-7; D gene uncertain. This CDR3 contains 13 residues. CDR1 SGHAT and CDR2 FQNNGV come from the germline V gene. V gave up 2 bases and J gave up 3 bases, with 8 bases separating them. The DNA of the CDR3 is TGTGCCAGCAGCTTAACCTTACTCTACGAGCAGTACTTC. As protein: CASSLTLLYEQYF.

This clone was picked up a small number of times. This chain connects TRBV19 to TRBJ2-2, with no clear D. The V gene lost 2 bases and the J gene lost 6 bases, with 16 bases spanning the gap. This CDR3 has 16 amino acids. CDR1 LNHDA and CDR2 SQIVND come from the germline V gene (reference sequence). The CDR3 DNA follows: TGTGCCAGTAGTATAAGTTTAGTTATTACTTCCGGGGAGCTGTTTTTT. Protein sequence: CASSISLVITSGELFF.

The V call is TRBV29-1, the J call TRBJ1-1; a weak D match, TRBD1 (6 bases). V lost 7 bases to trimming and J lost 2 bases, with 14 bases between them. CDR1 is SQVTM, CDR2 ANQGSEA, per germline. This CDR3 region has 13 residues. The CDR3 is CSGNRVGNTEAFF. The CDR3 region has the DNA TGCAGCGGGAACAGGGTGGGAAACACTGAAGCTTTCTTT. The whole variable domain, remainder taken from reference TRBV29-1 and TRBJ1-1, is SAVISQKPSRDICQRGTSLTIQCQVDSQVTMMFWYRQQPGQSLTLIATANQGSEATYESGFVIDKFPISRPNLTFSTLTVSNMSPEDSSIYLCSGNRVGNTEAFFGQGTRLTVV.

The rearrangement joins TRBV6-2 or TRBV6-3 to TRBJ2-1; no firm D call. The CDR3 contains 16 residues. The germline gives CDR1 MNHEY, CDR2 SVGEGT. Trimming shortened V by 0 bases and J by 3 bases, and 12 bases separated the two germline ends. In DNA, the CDR3 is TGTGCCAGCAGTTACTCGAGGCAGACCGTCTACAATGAGCAGTTCTTC. Protein: CASSYSRQTVYNEQFF.

The rearrangement uses TRBV12-3 or TRBV12-4 and TRBJ2-5; 8 bases are shared with TRBD1. This CDR3 is 13 amino acids long. The trim removed 6 bases at V and 3 bases at J, leaving 3 bases unmatched. The CDR3 is CASRKDREETQYF. The CDR3 DNA sequence: TGTGCCAGCAGAAAGGACAGGGAAGAGACCCAGTACTTC.

The chain combines TRBV5-1 with TRBJ1-2; TRBD1 matches 12 bases. CDR3 length: 16 amino acids. The V and J ends lost 1 base and 8 bases, in that order; junction bases with no gene match: 9. Germline-derived CDR1 and CDR2 are SGHRS and YFSETQ. Here the CDR3 DNA reads TGCGCCAGCAGCTTGCAAACCGGGACAGGGGGCCGGGGCTACACCTTC. Translation: CASSLQTGTGGRGYTF.

The chain recombines TRBV6-5 with TRBJ2-1; 9 bases line up with TRBD2. Germline V gene data show CDR1 as MNHEY and CDR2 as SVGAGI. V lost 6 bases, J lost 14 bases, and 11 bases stayed unmatched. This CDR3 contains 13 residues. CDR3 region: CASRRSIAGEEFF. In nucleotides, the CDR3 is TGTGCCAGCAGGCGATCAATAGCGGGAGAGGAGTTCTTC.

The chain combines TRBV11-2 with TRBJ2-1, with a weak D call TRBD1 (6 bases). Trimming removed 5 bases from V and 9 bases from J, with 23 bases in between. The CDR3 consists of 16 residues. Germline assignment: CDR1 SGHAT and CDR2 FQNNGV. CDR3 sequence: CASSPKQGSGEVEQFF. Here the CDR3 DNA reads TGTGCCAGCAGCCCGAAACAGGGTTCAGGCGAAGTTGAGCAGTTCTTC.

This chain links TRBV3-1 (or the pseudogene TRBV3-2) with TRBJ2-1, with 10 positions matching TRBD2. V gave up 4 bases and J gave up 2 bases; unmatched junction bases: 5. Looked up from germline, CDR1 is LGHDT and CDR2 is YNNKEL (reference sequence). The CDR3 loop spans 16 amino acids. The CDR3 DNA sequence: TGTGCCAGCAGCCCCACTAGCGGGGACCCCTACAATGAGCAGTTCTTC. It translates to CASSPTSGDPYNEQFF.

The chain is built from TRBV19 and TRBJ1-5; 7 bases match TRBD1. Germline CDR1 and CDR2: LNHDA and SQIVND (reference sequence). The CDR3 is made up of 15 amino acids. J was trimmed by 6 bases and V by 4 bases; bases with no gene match: 9. CDR3 residues: CASSTQDRRFQPQHF. The CDR3 region has the DNA TGTGCCAGTAGTACTCAGGACAGGCGGTTTCAGCCCCAGCATTTT.

The chain recombines TRBV28 with TRBJ2-5; 13 bases agree with TRBD2. CDR3 length: 15 residues. V shed 8 bases and J 2 bases; nucleotides not matched to a gene: 5. The germline V gene has CDR1 MDHEN and CDR2 SYDVKM. CDR3 coding DNA: TGTGCCAGCTCCCCGGGACTAGCGGGACAAGAGACCCAGTACTTC. Translation: CASSPGLAGQETQYF.

The chain uses TRBV4-2 and TRBJ1-4; no clear D gene. Germline CDR1 is LGHNA and CDR2 is YNFKEQ. V was clipped by 3 bases and J by 4 bases, with 12 bases between them. The CDR3 has 15 amino acids. Here the CDR3 reads CASSQSGAINEKLFF. The DNA for the CDR3 is TGTGCCAGCAGCCAGTCCGGAGCTATTAATGAAAAACTGTTTTTT.

V usage is TRBV6-5 and J usage is TRBJ2-7; D might be TRBD1 (6 bases). Germline V gene lookup returns CDR1 MNHEY and CDR2 SVGAGI. The CDR3 runs to 13 residues. Trimming stripped 2 bases from V and 6 bases from J, with 11 bases between. In DNA form, the CDR3 reads TGTGCCAGCAGTTACGTTTTAGGGGGCGAGCAGTACTTC. This codes for CASSYVLGGEQYF.

The rearrangement joins TRBV5-1 to TRBJ1-6; D not certain. V was trimmed by 0 bases and J by 8 bases, leaving 12 bases between them. Germline V lookup: CDR1 SGHRS, CDR2 YFSETQ. The CDR3 runs 15 residues. The CDR3 loop reads CASSLGGGLYSPLHF. Written as DNA, the CDR3 is TGCGCCAGCAGCTTGGGGGGAGGGCTCTATTCACCCCTCCACTTT.

The V and J genes are TRBV15 and TRBJ2-1, with TRBD2 matching over 14 bases. Germline trimming cut 0 bases from V and 3 bases from J; bases unmatched to any gene: 16. The germline V gene has CDR1 LNHNV and CDR2 YYDKDF (reference sequence). The length of the CDR3 is 22 residues. The CDR3 sequence is CATSREKSLGLAGAPDYNEQFF. The DNA of the CDR3 is TGTGCCACCAGCAGAGAGAAATCCTTGGGACTAGCGGGGGCCCCCGACTACAATGAGCAGTTCTTC.